This T cell receptor (beta chain) was captured in a study of TIL therapy for anti-PD-1-resistant metastatic lung cancer (dated by TCRdb to the early 2020s). General notes on the study: Enrolled patients had a median age of roughly 54 years (range roughly 38-80) and a median tumor PD-L1 proportion score of around 5.6%. Across the cohort, whole-exome sequencing showed a median non-synonymous tumor mutation burden of approximately 1.5 mutations per megabase. The cohort was composed predominantly of lung adenocarcinoma, with a few EGFR-mutant and two ALK-rearranged tumors included, and half of patients were identified as current or former smokers. T cell receptor beta sequencing of tumor and peripheral blood was used to follow clonotypes across the tumor, the expanded TIL product and serial blood samples. Study-level results and caveats: Clonal turnover during TIL culture was high, and many clones enriched in the product were not detected in the baseline tumor, suggesting clonal contraction instead of faithful expansion. Generalizability was limited because the cohort was highly selected, with more treatment-naive, never-smoker and oncogene-addicted patients included than is typical. The study protocol defined all tumor marker inferences as exploratory. Higher clonality and lower diversity were observed in expanded TIL cultures than in baseline intratumoral T cells (median clonality around 6% vs 30%, p < 0.0001).

CDR1 and CDR2 are read off the germline V gene (reference sequence) as LNHNV and YYDKDF. Cut back by 3 bases and 6 bases, the V and J ends lie 14 bases apart. The CDR3, cysteine through phenylalanine, is 14 amino acids long. The DNA shown is the 42-base CDR3, in frame from base 1. Per the publication, the time point label means: pre-treatment sample, taken before nivolumab and TIL therapy. Baseline tumor samples were excised metastases, mostly pleural nodules or supraclavicular lymph nodes, from the same resection used to grow TIL. Tumors were harvested prior to any PD-1/PD-L1 blockade, after which nivolumab was administered to patients, and lymphodepletion, expanded TIL infusion and IL-2 were given to patients who progressed. A phase I trial run at two centers enrolled adults with stage 4 NSCLC between 2017 and 2020. Samples came from a single-arm, open-label phase I trial of tumor-infiltrating lymphocyte therapy with nivolumab in advanced non-small cell lung cancer. Parts of each resected tumor were snap-frozen in liquid nitrogen and kept at -80 degrees C. Using laser-capture macrodissection, tumor regions of interest were selected on H&E sections, then pulverized into around 16 mg aliquots and extracted using Qiagen Allprep kits.

As to this clone: What this receptor recognizes is not known. Per-base qualities were not stored, and no clone one base away is much larger.

Using bias-controlled multiplex PCR with the immunoSEQ v3 hsTCRB kit, the TCR beta CDR3 regions were amplified from genomic DNA. TCR libraries were sequenced on an Illumina NextSeq 500 to 2 million or so read pairs for survey level or about 5-6.5 million for deep level. The authors processed their data as follows. V, D and J genes were assigned, non-productive sequences were removed, and clonality was reported by immunoSEQ Analyzer software. Repertoires of infused TIL and blood were compared using productive Simpson clonality and the Morisita overlap index of productive TRB rearrangements. TCRdb took over this immuneACCESS table, retaining in-frame rearrangements with V and J assigned. Such tables are incomplete; in checked studies, under half of the missing clones stem from an unresolved V gene, and the remainder is unexplained. D and trimming were read from the DNA, whereas the V and J calls and clone size are those reported in that table. In all, the sample holds roughly 9,500 clones, and about 74% of those were seen once. The leading ten clones occupy roughly an eighth of the sample.

Sequences were derived from tumor tissue, sampled at baseline. This TCR derives from a person between 25 and 79 years old with non-small cell lung cancer. The V and J segments used are TRBV15 and TRBJ1-1, with a weak D call of TRBD1 (6 bases match). The CDR3 amino acid sequence is: CATSRLGGTPEAFF. The DNA is as follows: TGTGCCACCAGCAGGCTGGGCGGGACACCTGAAGCTTTCTTT.